This entry describes one T cell receptor (beta chain). In the authors' methods: Scientists estimated how many nucleated cells there were by amplifying reference gene primers. The table came from immunoSEQ multiplex PCR; TCRdb's copy has only in-frame clones and leaves some out. The V and J calls and clone size come from that table; D and trimming were worked out from the DNA. The data show 120,000 to 150,000 clones, with 80% to 85% seen just once and about 38% held by the top ten. The data were taken from a study of blood T cell repertoires in COVID-19. Overall study: There were acute and convalescent COVID-19 samples, and they came from the United States, Italy and Spain. The analysed material was cDNA or gDNA that came from T cells, B-cell-depleted T cells, or PBMCs.

The germline V gene has CDR1 KGHSH and CDR2 LQKENI. V shed 4 bases, J shed 3 bases, and the junction held 3 bases outside the gene matches. The length of the CDR3 is 13 residues. Sequenced material: peripheral blood. The chain links TRBV18 to TRBJ2-7; 7 nucleotides agree with TRBD1. This receptor was taken from a human donor in a cohort sampled during active COVID-19. The CDR3: CASSLRDSYEQYF. In nucleotides, the CDR3 is TGTGCCAGCTCACTTCGGGACAGCTACGAGCAGTACTTC.